The rows below give T cell receptor beta chains drawn from one sample of a study of early T cells in non-severe SARS-CoV-2 infection. A single record per CDR3 protein comes from TCRdb applying MiXCR to the 5' RACE reads. Altogether roughly 81,000 distinct CDR3 sequences are present, 5% to 6.5% being singletons, with the ten largest covering about 8%. The sequencing sample was made of whole blood. Every receptor here comes from an adult who was a healthcare worker with PCR-confirmed SARS-CoV-2 infection or an uninfected control (not recorded which). Both conserved end residues are part of each CDR3. The D gene is left open where the match is weak. Some rows mark clone size as missing; the rest say once, few, many or name a class of expanded clone.

J | D | V | size | CDR3 | DNA
TRBJ2-7 | NA | TRBV10-3 | many | CAITRDTNYEQYF | TGTGCCATCACGAGGGACACCAACTACGAGCAGTACTTC
TRBJ2-4 | NA | TRBV5-6 | few | CASSLARDIFGGAKNIQYF | TGTGCCAGCAGCTTGGCTAGGGACATCTTTGGGGGAGCCAAAAACATTCAGTACTTC
TRBJ2-3 | NA | TRBV27 | many | CASSPYQGFGTDTQYF | TGTGCCAGCAGTCCGTATCAGGGTTTCGGCACAGATACGCAGTATTTT
TRBJ1-1 | TRBD1 | TRBV20-1 | few | CSARDLGQGDTEAFF | TGCAGTGCTAGAGATCTGGGACAGGGGGACACTGAAGCTTTCTTT
TRBJ1-5 | NA | TRBV5-7 | many | CASTLTKRGWHNQPQHF | TGTGCCAGCACCCTAACGAAGAGAGGGTGGCACAATCAGCCCCAGCATTTT
TRBJ1-1 | NA | TRBV29-1 | many | CSVVGLDMNTEAFF | TGCAGCGTAGTAGGTTTGGATATGAACACTGAAGCTTTCTTT
TRBJ1-1 | NA | TRBV12-3/TRBV12-4 | many | CASSSLTVNTEAFF | TGTGCCAGCAGTTCCCTAACAGTGAACACTGAAGCTTTCTTT
TRBJ1-1 | NA | TRBV28 | many | CASSYGRVEAFF | TGTGCCAGCAGCTACGGTCGGGTTGAAGCTTTCTTT
TRBJ1-1 | NA | TRBV25-1 | many | CASSAPQGNISLGTEAFF | TGTGCCAGCAGTGCGCCCCAGGGGAATATATCACTGGGCACTGAAGCTTTCTTT
TRBJ1-4 | TRBD1 | TRBV20-1 | many | CSAGATGGHEKLFF | TGCAGTGCGGGGGCGACAGGGGGCCATGAAAAACTGTTTTTT
TRBJ2-1 | NA | TRBV3-1 | few | CASSQSPGHEQFF | TGTGCCAGCAGCCAATCGCCGGGCCATGAGCAGTTCTTC
TRBJ1-6 | NA | TRBV2 | many | CASSDREAYNSPLHF | TGTGCCAGCAGTGACAGGGAGGCTTATAATTCACCCCTCCACTTT
TRBJ2-3 | TRBD2 | TRBV9 | NA | CASSVTSAYTDTQYF | TGTGCCAGCAGCGTTACTAGCGCCTACACAGATACGCAGTATTTT